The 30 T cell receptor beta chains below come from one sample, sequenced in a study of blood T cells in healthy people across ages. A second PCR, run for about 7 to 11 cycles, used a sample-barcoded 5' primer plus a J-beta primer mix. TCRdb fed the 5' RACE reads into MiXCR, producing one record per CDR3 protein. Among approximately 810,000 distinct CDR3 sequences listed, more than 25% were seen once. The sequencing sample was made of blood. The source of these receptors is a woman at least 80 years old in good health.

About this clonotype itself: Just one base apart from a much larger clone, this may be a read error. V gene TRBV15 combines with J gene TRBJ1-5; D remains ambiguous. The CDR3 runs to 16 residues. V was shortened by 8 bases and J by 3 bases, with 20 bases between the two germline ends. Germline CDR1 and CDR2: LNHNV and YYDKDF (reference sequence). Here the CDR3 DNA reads TGTGCCACCGGGTTTAGGCAGACTATTAACAATCAGCCCCAGCATTTT. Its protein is CATGFRQTINNQPQHF.

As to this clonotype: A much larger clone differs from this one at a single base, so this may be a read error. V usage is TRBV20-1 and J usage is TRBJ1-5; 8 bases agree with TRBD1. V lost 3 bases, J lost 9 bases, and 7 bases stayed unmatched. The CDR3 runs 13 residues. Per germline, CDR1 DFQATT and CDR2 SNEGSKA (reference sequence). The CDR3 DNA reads TGCAGTGCTAGGGAGACAGGGGATCGGCCCCAGCATTTT. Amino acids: CSARETGDRPQHF.

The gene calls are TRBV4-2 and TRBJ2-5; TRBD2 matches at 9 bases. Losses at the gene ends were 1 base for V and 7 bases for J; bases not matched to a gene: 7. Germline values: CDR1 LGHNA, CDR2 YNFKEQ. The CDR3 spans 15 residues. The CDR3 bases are TGTGCCAGCAGCCAAGGTGATAGCGGGAGAGGGACCCAGTACTTC. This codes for CASSQGDSGRGTQYF.

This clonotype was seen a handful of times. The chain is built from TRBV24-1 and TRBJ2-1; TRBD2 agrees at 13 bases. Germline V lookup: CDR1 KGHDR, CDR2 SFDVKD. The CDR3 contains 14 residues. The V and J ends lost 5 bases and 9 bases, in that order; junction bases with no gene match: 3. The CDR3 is CATSGLAGGVEQFF. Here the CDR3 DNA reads TGTGCCACCAGTGGACTAGCGGGGGGAGTTGAGCAGTTCTTC.

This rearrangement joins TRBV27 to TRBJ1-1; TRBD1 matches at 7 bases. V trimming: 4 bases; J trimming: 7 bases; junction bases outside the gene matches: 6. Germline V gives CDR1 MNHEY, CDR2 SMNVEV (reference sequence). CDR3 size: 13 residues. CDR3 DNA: TGTGCCAGCAGTTCCCTCGACAGGGTTGAAGCTTTCTTT. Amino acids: CASSSLDRVEAFF.

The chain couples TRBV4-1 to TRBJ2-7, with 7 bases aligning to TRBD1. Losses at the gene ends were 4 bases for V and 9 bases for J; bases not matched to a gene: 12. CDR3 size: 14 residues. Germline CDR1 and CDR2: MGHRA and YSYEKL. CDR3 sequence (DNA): TGCGCCAGCAGCCGAACGACAGGGAACAATGGGCAGTACTTC. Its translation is CASSRTTGNNGQYF.

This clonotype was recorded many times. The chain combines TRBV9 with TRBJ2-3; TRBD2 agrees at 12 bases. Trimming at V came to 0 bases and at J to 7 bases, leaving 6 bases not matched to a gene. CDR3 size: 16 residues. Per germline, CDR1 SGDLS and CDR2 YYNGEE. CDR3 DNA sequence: TGTGCCAGCAGCGTAGACCCTAGCGGGGGGGCGTATACGCAGTATTTT. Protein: CASSVDPSGGAYTQYF. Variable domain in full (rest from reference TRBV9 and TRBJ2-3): DSGVTQTPKHLITATGQRVTLRCSPRSGDLSVYWYQQSLDQGLQFLIQYYNGEERAKGNILERFSAQQFPDLHSELNLSSLELGDSALYFCASSVDPSGGAYTQYFGPGTRLTVL.

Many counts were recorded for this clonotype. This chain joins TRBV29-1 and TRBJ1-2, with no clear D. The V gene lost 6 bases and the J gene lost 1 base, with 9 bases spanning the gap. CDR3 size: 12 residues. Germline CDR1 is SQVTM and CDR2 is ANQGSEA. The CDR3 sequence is CSVIMDNYGYTF. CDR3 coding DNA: TGCAGCGTAATCATGGATAACTATGGCTACACCTTC.

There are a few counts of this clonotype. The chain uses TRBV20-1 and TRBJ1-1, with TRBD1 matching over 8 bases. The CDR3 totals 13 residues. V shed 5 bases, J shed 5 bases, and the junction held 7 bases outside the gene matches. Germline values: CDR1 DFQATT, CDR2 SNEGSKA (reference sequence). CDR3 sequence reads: CSAWTGLGTEAFF. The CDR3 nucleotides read TGCAGTGCTTGGACAGGGCTTGGGACTGAAGCTTTCTTT.

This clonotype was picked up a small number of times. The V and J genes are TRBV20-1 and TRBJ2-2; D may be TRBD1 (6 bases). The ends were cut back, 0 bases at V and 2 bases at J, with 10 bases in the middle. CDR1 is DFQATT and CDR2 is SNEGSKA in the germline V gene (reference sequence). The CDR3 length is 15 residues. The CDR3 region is CSARETGFNTGELFF. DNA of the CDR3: TGCAGTGCTAGAGAGACAGGCTTTAACACCGGGGAGCTGTTTTTT.

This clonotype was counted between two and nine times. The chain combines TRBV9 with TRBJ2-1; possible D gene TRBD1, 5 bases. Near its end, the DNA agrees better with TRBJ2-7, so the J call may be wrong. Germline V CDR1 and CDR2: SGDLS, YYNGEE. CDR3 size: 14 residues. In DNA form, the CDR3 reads TGTGCCAGCAGCGTAGTGGGGCTTAACAATGAGCAGTACTTC. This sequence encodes CASSVVGLNNEQYF.

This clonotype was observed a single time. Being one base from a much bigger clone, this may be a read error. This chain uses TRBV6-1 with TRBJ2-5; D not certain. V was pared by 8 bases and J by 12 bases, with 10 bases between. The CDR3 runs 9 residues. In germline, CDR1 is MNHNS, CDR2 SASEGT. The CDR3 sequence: CASEGWEYF. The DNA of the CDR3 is TGTGCCAGCGAAGGGTGGGAGTACTTC.

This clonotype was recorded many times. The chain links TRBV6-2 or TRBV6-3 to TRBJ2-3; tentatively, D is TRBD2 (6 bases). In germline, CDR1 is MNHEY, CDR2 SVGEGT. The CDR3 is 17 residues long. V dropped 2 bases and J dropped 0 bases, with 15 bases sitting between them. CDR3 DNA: TGTGCCAGCAGTTACCCCTTGATGGGACTTAGCACAGATACGCAGTATTTT. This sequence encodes CASSYPLMGLSTDTQYF.

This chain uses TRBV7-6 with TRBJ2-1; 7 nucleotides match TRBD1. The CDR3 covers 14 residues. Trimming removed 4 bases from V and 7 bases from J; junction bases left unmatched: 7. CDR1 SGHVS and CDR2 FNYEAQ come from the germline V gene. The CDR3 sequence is CASSCLPTGNEQFF. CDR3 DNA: TGTGCCAGCAGCTGTCTCCCGACAGGGAATGAGCAGTTCTTC.

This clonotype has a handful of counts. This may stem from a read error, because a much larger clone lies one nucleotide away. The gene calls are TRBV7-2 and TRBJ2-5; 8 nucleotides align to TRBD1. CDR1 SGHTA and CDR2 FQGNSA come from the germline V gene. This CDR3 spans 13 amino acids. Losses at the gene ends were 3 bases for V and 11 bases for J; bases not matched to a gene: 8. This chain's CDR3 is CASSFRQGSEQYF. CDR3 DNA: TGTGCCAGCAGCTTCCGACAGGGGAGTGAGCAGTACTTC.

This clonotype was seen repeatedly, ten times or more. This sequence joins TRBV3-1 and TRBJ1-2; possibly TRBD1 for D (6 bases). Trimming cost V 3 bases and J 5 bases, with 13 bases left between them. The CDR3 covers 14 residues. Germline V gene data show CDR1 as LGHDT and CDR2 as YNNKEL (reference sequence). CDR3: CASSQRQGKYGYTF. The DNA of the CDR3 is TGTGCCAGCAGCCAGCGCCAGGGGAAGTATGGCTACACCTTC.

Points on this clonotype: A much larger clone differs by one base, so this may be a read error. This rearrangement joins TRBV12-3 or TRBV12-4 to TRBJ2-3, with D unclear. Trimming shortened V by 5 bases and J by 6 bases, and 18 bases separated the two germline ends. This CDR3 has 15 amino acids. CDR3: CASSLVWVQSDTQYF. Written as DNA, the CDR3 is TGTGCCAGCAGTCTCGTTTGGGTCCAGTCGGATACGCAGTATTTT.

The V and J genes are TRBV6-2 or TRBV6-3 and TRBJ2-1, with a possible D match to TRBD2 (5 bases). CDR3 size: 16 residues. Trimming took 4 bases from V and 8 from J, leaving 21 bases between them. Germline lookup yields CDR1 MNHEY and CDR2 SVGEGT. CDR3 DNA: TGTGCCAGCAGTTCCATAAGGACGATAAAGGACTATGAGCAGTTCTTC. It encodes CASSSIRTIKDYEQFF.

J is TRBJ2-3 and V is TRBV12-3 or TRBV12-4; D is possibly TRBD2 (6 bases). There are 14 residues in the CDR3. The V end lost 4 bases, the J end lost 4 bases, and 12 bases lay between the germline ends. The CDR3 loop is CASSSRGRADTQYF. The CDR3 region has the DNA TGTGCCAGCAGTTCTCGGGGGAGAGCAGATACGCAGTATTTT.

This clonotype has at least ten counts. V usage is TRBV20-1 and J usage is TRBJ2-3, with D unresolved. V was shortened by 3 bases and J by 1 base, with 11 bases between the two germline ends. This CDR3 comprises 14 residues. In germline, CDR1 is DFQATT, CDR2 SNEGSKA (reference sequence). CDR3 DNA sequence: TGCAGTGCTAGGAGTAGGGTGGGCACAGATACGCAGTATTTT. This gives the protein CSARSRVGTDTQYF.

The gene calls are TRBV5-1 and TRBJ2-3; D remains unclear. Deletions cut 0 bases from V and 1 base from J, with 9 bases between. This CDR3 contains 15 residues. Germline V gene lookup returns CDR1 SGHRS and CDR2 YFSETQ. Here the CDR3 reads CASSLDGPRTDTQYF. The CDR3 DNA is TGCGCCAGCAGCTTGGACGGGCCACGCACAGATACGCAGTATTTT.

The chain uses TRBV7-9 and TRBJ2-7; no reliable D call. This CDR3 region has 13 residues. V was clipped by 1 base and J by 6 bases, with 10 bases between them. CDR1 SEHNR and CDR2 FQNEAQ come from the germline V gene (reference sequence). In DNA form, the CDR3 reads TGTGCCAGCAGCTTAGGTGGCGGATCCGAGCAGTACTTC. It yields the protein CASSLGGGSEQYF. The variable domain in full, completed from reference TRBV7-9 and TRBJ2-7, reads DTGVSQNPRHKITKRGQNVTFRCDPISEHNRLYWYRQTLGQGPEFLTYFQNEAQLEKSRLLSDRFSAERPKGSFSTLEIQRTEQGDSAMYLCASSLGGGSEQYFGPGTRLTVT.

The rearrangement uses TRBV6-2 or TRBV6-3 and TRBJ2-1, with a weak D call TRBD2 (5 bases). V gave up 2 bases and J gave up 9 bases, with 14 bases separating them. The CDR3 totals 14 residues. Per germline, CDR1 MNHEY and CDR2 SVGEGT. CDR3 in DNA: TGTGCCAGCAGTTACGTAGTCGCGGGTGGTGAGCAGTTCTTC. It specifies CASSYVVAGGEQFF.

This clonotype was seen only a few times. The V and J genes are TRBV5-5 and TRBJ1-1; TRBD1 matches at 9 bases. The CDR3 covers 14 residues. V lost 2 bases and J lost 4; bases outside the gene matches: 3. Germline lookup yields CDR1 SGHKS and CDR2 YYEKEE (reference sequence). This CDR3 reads CASSFRDRATEAFF. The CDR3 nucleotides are TGTGCCAGCAGCTTCCGGGACAGGGCCACTGAAGCTTTCTTT.

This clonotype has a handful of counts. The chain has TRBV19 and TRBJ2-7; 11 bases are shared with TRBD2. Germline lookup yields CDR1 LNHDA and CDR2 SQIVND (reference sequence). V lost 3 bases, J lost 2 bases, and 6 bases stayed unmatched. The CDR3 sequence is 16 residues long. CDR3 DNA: TGTGCCAGTAGTATCAAGCTAGCGGGGGGTACCTACGAGCAGTACTTC. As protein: CASSIKLAGGTYEQYF.

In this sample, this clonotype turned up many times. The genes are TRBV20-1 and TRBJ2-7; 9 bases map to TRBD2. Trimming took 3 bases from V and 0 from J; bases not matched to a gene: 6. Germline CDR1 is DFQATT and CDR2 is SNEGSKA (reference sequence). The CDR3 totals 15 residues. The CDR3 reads CSARVAGALSYEQYF. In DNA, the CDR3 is TGCAGTGCTAGGGTAGCGGGGGCTCTCTCCTACGAGCAGTACTTC.

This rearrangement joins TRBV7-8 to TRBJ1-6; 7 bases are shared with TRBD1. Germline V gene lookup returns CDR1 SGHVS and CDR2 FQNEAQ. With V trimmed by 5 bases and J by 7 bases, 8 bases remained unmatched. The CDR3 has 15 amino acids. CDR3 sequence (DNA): TGTGCCAGCAGCCCAAGACAGGGCAGAAATTCACCCCTCCACTTT. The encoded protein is CASSPRQGRNSPLHF.

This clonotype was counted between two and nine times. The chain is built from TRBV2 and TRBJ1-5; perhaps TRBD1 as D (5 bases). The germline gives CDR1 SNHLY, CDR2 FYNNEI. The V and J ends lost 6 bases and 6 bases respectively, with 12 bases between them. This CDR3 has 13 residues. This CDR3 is CASRDRGPQPQHF. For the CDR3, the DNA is TGTGCCAGCAGAGATAGGGGACCTCAGCCCCAGCATTTT.

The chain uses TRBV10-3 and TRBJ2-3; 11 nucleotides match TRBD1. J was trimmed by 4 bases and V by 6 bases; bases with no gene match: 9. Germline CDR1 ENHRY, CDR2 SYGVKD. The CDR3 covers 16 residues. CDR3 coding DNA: TGTGCCATCAGCCTACAAGGACAGGGGGCAGCAGATACGCAGTATTTT. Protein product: CAISLQGQGAADTQYF.

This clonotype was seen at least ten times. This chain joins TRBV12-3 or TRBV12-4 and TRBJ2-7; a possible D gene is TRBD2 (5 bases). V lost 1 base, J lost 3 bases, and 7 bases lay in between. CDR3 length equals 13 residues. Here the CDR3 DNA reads TGTGCCAGCAGTTTAGGGGCGGGCTACGAGCAGTACTTC. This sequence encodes CASSLGAGYEQYF.